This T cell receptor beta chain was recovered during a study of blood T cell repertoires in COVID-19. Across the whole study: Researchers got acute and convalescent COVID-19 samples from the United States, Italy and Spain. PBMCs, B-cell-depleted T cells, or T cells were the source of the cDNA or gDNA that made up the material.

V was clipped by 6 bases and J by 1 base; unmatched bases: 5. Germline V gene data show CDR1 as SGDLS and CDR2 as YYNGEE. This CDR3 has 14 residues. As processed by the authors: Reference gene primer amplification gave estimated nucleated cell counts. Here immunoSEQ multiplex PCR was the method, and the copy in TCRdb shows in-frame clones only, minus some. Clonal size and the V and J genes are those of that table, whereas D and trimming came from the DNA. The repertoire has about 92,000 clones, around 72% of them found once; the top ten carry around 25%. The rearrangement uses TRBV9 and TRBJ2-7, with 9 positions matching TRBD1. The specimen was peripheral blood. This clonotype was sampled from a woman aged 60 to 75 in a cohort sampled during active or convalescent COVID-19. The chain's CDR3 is CASNPGTGSYEQYF. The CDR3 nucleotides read TGTGCCAGCAACCCCGGGACAGGGTCCTACGAGCAGTACTTC.